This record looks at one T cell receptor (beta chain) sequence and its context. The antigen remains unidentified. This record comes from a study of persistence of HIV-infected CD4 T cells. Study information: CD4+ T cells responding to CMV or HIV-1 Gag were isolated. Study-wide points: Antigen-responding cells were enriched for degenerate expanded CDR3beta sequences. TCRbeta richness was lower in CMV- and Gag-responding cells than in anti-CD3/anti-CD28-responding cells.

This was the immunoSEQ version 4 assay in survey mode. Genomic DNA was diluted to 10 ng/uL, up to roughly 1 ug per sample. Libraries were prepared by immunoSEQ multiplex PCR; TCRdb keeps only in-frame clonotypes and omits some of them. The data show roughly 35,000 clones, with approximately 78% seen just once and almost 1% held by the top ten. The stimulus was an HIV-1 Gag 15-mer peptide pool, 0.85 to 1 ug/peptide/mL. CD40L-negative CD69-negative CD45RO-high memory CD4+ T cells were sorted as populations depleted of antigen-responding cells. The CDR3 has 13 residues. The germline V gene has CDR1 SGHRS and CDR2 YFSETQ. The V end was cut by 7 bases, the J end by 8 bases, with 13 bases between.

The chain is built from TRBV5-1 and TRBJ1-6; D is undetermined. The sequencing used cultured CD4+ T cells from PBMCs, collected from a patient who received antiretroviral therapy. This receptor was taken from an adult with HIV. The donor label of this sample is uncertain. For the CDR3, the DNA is TGCGCCAGCGGAGCGGGGATTGATTCACCCCTCCACTTT. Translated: CASGAGIDSPLHF.